This section outlines one TCR beta chain sequence together with its context. It was healthy bone marrow donors who served as donors. The record originates from a study of cytomegalovirus exposure and HLA in healthy donors. Looking at the study overall: Of the donors genotyped, 398 in all, 75% to 90% fell in the Caucasian-associated ancestry cluster.

The PCR used 60 Vbeta and 13 Jbeta primers. The data were produced by immunoSEQ multiplex PCR, yet TCRdb's version contains in-frame clones alone and is incomplete. The sample consists of 110,000 to 150,000 clones, approximately 82% of them appearing once. Input material: PBMCs. This TCR was sampled from a man aged 35 to 55 in good health and CMV-seronegative.

This CDR3 reads CASSLDGKNTEAFF. The CDR3 DNA reads as TGTGCCAGCAGTCTCGACGGGAAGAACACTGAAGCTTTCTTT. The genes are TRBV6-5 and TRBJ1-1, with D hard to call. Germline V CDR1 and CDR2: MNHEY, SVGAGI. This CDR3 contains 14 residues. V was cut by 5 bases and J by 1 base, with 11 bases left in between.